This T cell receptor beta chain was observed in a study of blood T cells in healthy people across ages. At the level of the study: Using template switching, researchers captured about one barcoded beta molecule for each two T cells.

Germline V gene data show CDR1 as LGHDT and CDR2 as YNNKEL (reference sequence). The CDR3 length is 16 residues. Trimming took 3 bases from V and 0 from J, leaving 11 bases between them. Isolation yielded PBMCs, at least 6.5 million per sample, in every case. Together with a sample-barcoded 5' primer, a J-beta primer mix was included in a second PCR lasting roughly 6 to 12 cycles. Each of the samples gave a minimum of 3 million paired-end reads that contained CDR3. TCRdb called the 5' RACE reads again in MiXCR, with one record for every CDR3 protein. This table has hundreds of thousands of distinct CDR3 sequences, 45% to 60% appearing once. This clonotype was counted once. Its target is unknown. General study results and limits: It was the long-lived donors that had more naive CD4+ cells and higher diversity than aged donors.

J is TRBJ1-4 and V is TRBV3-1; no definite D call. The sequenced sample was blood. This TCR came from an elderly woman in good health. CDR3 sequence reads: CASSHSDYATNEKLFF. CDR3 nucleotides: TGTGCCAGCAGCCATTCTGACTATGCAACTAATGAAAAACTGTTTTTT.